The sequence of this TCR beta chain was determined in a study of blood T cells in healthy people across ages. This clonotype is a singleton in its sample. Its antigen is as yet unknown. V lost 2 bases, J lost 10 bases, and 11 bases lay in between. Looked up from germline, CDR1 is MNHNY and CDR2 is SVGAGI (reference sequence). The CDR3 runs 12 residues. Isolation per sample recovered at least 6 million PBMCs. A second about 7 to 11 cycle PCR used barcoded and J-beta primers. Every sample returned 2.5 million or more CDR3-containing paired-end reads. TCRdb called the 5' RACE reads again in MiXCR, with one record for every CDR3 protein. This sample has about 1.4 million distinct CDR3 sequences, with 45% to 70% found just once. The study, taken as a whole, reports: As naive T cell percentage varied, TCR beta diversity correlated strongly with it.

The chain combines TRBV6-6 with TRBJ1-1, with D unclear. Sequenced material: blood. The TCR comes from a young man in good health. CDR3 nucleotides: TGTGCCAGCAGTTACACTCGGGGTGGAGCTTTCTTT. This translates into CASSYTRGGAFF.